The clone carrying this T cell receptor (beta chain) was observed a handful of times. What it binds is unknown. The sample originates from a study of cytomegalovirus exposure and HLA in healthy donors. Notes on the study in general: Per a prior analysis, the majority of TCR beta V segments were productive roughly 87% or roughly 30% of the time.

CDR3 length equals 13 residues. From germline, CDR1 is SEHNR and CDR2 FQNEAQ (reference sequence). The ends were cut back, 5 bases at V and 4 bases at J, with 11 bases in the middle. PCR primers comprised 60 Vbeta and 13 Jbeta primers. The method was immunoSEQ multiplex PCR; TCRdb's version includes in-frame clones alone and lacks a portion of them. The table lists under 130,000 clones, nearly 15% of them singletons, with over 0.8% in the top ten. This clonotype was obtained from a female donor in good health and CMV-seronegative. The rearrangement links TRBV7-9 to TRBJ1-2; the D gene is possibly TRBD1 (5 bases). The sequencing input was PBMCs. The CDR3 DNA reads as TGTGCCAGCAGCCTCCAGGGCGGCTATGGCTACACCTTC. Encoded protein: CASSLQGGYGYTF.